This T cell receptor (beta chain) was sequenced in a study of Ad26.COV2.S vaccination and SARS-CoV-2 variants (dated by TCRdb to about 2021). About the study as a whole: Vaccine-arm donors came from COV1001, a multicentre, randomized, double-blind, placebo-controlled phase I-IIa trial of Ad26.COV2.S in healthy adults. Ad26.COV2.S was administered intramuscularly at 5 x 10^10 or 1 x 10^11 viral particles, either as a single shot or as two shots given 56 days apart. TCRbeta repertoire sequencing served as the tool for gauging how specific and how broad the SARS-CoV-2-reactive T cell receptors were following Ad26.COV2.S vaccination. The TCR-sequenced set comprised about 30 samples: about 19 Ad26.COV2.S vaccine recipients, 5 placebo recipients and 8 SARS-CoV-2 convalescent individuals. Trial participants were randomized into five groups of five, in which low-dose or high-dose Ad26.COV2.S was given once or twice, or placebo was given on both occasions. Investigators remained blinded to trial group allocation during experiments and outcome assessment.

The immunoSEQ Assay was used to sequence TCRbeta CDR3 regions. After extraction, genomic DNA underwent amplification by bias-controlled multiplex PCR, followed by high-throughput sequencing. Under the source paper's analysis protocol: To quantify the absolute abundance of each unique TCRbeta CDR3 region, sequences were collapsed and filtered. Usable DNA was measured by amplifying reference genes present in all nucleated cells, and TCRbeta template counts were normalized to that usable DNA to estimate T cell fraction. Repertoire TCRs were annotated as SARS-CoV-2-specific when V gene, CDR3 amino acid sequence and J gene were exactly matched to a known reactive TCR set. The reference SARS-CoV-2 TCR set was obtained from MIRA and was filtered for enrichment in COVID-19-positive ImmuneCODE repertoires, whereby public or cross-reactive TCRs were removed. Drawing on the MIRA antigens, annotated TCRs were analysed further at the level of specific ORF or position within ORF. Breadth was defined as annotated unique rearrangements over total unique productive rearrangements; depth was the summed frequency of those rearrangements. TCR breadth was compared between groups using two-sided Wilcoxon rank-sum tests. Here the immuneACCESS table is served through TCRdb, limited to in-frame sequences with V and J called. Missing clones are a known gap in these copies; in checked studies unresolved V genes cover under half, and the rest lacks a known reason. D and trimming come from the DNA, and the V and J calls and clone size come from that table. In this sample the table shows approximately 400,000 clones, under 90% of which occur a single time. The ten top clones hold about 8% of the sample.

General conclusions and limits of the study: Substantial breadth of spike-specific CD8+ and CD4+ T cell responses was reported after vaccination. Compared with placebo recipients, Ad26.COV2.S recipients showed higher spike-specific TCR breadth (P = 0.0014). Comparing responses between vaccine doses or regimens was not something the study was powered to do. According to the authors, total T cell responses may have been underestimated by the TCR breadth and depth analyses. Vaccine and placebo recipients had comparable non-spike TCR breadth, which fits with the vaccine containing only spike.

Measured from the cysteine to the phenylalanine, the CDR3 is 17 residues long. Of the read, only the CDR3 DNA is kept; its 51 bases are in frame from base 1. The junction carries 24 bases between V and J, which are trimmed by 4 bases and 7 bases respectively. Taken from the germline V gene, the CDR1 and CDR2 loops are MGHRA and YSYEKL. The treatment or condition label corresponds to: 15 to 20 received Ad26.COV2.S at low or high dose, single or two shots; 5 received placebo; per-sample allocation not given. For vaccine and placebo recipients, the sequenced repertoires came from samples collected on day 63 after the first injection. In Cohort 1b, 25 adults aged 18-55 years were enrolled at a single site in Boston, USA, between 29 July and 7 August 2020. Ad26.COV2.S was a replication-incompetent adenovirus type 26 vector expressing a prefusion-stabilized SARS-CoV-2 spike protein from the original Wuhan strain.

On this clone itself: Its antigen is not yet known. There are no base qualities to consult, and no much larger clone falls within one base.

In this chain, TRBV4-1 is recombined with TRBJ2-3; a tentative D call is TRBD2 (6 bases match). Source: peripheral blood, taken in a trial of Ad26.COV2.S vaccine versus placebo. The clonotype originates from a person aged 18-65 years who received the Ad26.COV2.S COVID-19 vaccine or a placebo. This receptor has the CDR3 CASSLPYRGTPLNTQYF. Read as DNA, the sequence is TGCGCCAGCAGCCTGCCGTACCGCGGGACTCCCCTTAATACGCAGTATTTT.